This TCR beta chain was obtained from a study of blood T cell repertoires in COVID-19. Study-wide context: PBMCs, B-cell-depleted T cells, or T cells were the source of the cDNA or gDNA that made up the material.

The study recruited people aged about 18 to 90 years across about two dozen US areas. Among Cohort 3 donors, those recovered had two negative PCRs, clearance, or symptom resolution. In the study's own analysis: Estimation of nucleated cell counts relied on the amplification of reference gene primers. Some clones are missing from TCRdb's copy, which holds only in-frame ones; the method was immunoSEQ multiplex PCR. V, J and clone size reflect that table, while D and trimming were determined from the DNA. Of fewer than 250,000 clones listed, roughly 83% were seen once; the top ten hold 3% to 3.5%. Sequenced material: PBMCs or T cells enriched from blood (not recorded which). The source of this sequence is a woman in her thirties who had recovered from COVID-19.

In nucleotides, the CDR3 is TGCGCTAAAAAGGGGGGGGCAGGGACTGGAAACACCATATATTTT. Its protein is CAKKGGAGTGNTIYF. V gene TRBV10-1 combines with J gene TRBJ1-3, with D tentatively TRBD1 (6 bases). Per germline, CDR1 WNHNN and CDR2 SYGVQD (reference sequence). This CDR3 has 15 residues.